This T cell receptor beta chain was obtained from a study of OX40 agonist ivuxolimab in advanced cancers. For context, the study as a whole: Ivuxolimab, which targeted the costimulatory receptor OX40 (CD134), was an agonistic, fully human IgG2 monoclonal antibody. The paper covers the monotherapy dose-escalation part of the phase I ivuxolimab trial, which included N = 52 patients. Prior anti-PD-1, anti-PD-L1 or anti-CTLA-4 therapy was permitted, and approximately 42% of dose-escalation patients had received checkpoint inhibitors. Intravenous ivuxolimab was administered to patients every 2 weeks at six dose levels: 0.01, 0.1, 0.3, 1.5, 3 and 10 mg/kg. In the dose-escalation cohort, around 80% of patients were male, and the mean age was roughly 60 years with a range of roughly 20 to 79. Partial responses occurred in three dose-escalation patients, of whom one had hepatocellular carcinoma and two had cutaneous melanoma. Peripheral TCRbeta sequencing aimed to test whether ivuxolimab altered TCR sequence diversity and caused clonal T-cell expansion. Among the approximately 54 dose-escalation patients, some 19 had hepatocellular carcinoma, roughly 15 melanoma, 9 renal cell carcinoma and 9 head and neck cancer.

From its cysteine to its phenylalanine, the CDR3 spans 14 amino acids. Just CDR3 DNA is preserved here, 42 bases in frame from base 1. V is shortened by 4 bases, J by 2 bases, and the region joining them spans 11 bases. CDR1 is given as MNHNY and CDR2 as SVGAGI, both from the germline V gene (reference sequence). Patients with a history of autoimmune disease or receiving systemic immunosuppression were excluded from the trial. Peripheral blood for TCR sequencing was collected from all dose cohorts at baseline, on cycle 4 day 1, and on cycle 7 day 1. The samples were drawn from a first-in-human, open-label, multicenter phase I dose-escalation trial of ivuxolimab. Adults with locally advanced or metastatic head and neck squamous cell, hepatocellular, melanoma or renal cell carcinoma were enrolled in the trial. Before TCR sequencing, CD4+ T cells and CD8+ T cells were sorted from peripheral blood as separate populations.

This clone was observed once. Its antigen is unknown. Base qualities are missing; no much larger clone stands one base away. Paper-wide results and their limitations: At doses of 0.1 to 3.0 mg/kg, clonal expansion of both CD4+ and CD8+ blood T cells was observed from baseline to week 6. The antigen specificity of the peripheral T cells that underwent clonal expansion was not determined. After ivuxolimab, more expanded clones were found on average in CD8+ T cells than in CD4+ T cells. In the 0.1-3.0 mg/kg groups, partial responders were among the patients with the lowest normalized peripheral clonal expansion, particularly in CD8+ T cells. Low levels of normalized T-cell clonal expansion were also seen in some nonresponding patients.

To sequence the TCRbeta CDR3 region, genomic DNA was isolated from the sorted cells. The immunoSEQ Assay was used to sequence the TCRbeta CDR3 regions. TCRdb retrieved this table from immuneACCESS and kept in-frame rearrangements only. Not all clones are present; in checked studies, unresolved V genes account for under half, and no reason is known for the remainder. Across this sample there are 55,000 to 75,000 clones, with roughly 84% seen only once. Jointly, the top ten make up about 2.5% of the sample. The chain links TRBV6-6 with TRBJ1-1; the D gene identity is not certain. The material sequenced was CD4+ or CD8+ T cells sorted from blood, taken in a trial of the OX40 agonist ivuxolimab. The sequence came from an adult with an advanced solid tumor such as melanoma, head and neck, liver or kidney cancer. The DNA reads as follows: TGTGCCAGCAGTTTATGGCAGCAAAACACTGAAGCTTTCTTT. This yields the protein CASSLWQQNTEAFF.